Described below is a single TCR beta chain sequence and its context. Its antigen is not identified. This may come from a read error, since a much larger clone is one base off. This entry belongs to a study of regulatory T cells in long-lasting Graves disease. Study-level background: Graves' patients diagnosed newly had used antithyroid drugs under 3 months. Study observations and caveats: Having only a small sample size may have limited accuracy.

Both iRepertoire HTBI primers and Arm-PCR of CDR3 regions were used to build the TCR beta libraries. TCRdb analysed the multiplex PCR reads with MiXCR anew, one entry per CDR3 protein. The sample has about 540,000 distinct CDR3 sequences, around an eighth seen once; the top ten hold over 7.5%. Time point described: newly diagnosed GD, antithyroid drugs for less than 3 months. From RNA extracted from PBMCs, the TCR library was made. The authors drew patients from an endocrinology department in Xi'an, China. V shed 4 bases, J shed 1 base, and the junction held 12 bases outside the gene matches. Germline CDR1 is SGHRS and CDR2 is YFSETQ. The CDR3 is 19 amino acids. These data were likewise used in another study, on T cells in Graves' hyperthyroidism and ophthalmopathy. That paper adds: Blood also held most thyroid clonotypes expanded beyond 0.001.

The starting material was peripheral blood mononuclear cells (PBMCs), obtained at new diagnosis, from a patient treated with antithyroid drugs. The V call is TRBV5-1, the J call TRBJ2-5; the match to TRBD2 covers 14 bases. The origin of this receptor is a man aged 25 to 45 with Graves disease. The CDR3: CASSRRTSGRIPSQETQYF. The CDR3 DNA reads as TGCGCCAGCAGCCGGCGGACTAGCGGGAGGATTCCTTCCCAAGAGACCCAGTACTTC. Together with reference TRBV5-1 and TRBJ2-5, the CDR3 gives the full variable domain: KAGVTQTPRYLIKTRGQQVTLSCSPISGHRSVSWYQQTPGQGLQFLFEYFSETQRNKGNFPGRFSGRQFSNSRSEMNVSTLELGDSALYLCASSRRTSGRIPSQETQYFGPGTRLLVL.